The clone carrying this T cell receptor beta chain showed up just a few times. The source of the sample is a study of blood T cells in healthy people across ages. Together with a sample-barcoded 5' primer, a J-beta primer mix was included in a second PCR lasting about 6 to 11 cycles. TCRdb recomputed calls from the 5' RACE reads with MiXCR, one row per CDR3 protein. The table has roughly 1.4 million distinct CDR3 sequences, 55% to 75% seen once. The sequenced material came from blood. This clonotype was obtained from a man aged 18 to 29 in good health.

The CDR3 DNA reads TGTGCCTGGGGACAGGGGGTGCGCTACGAGCAGTACTTC. Translated: CAWGQGVRYEQYF. The chain is built from TRBV30 and TRBJ2-5; 10 bases match TRBD1. The J call may be wrong; the DNA end is better matched by TRBJ2-7. CDR1 and CDR2 from the germline V gene are GTSNPN and SVGIG (reference sequence). This CDR3 has 13 residues.